Listed below are T cell receptor beta chains from one sample, sequenced in a study of blood T cell repertoires in COVID-19. TCRdb's copy holds only in-frame clones and misses some; the assay was immunoSEQ multiplex PCR. This table holds over 300,000 clones, around 85% found once. Sample: PBMCs or T cells enriched from blood (not recorded which). The receptor set was obtained from a man aged 25-40 years who had recovered from COVID-19. Both conserved end residues are part of each CDR3. The order of the fields is J gene, D gene, V gene, CDR3 protein, CDR3 DNA. A D gene is named only where the DNA matches it firmly.

j_gene: TRBJ2-7; d_gene: TRBD1; v_gene: TRBV6-5; CDR3aa: CASSQGDLYEQYF; CDR3nt: TGTGCCAGCAGCCAGGGGGATCTATACGAGCAGTACTTC
j_gene: TRBJ2-3; d_gene: .; v_gene: TRBV6-5; CDR3aa: CASRGDHWGHHTQYF; CDR3nt: TGTGCCAGCAGAGGGGACCATTGGGGGCACCATACGCAGTATTTT
j_gene: TRBJ1-2; d_gene: .; v_gene: TRBV3-1/TRBV3-2; CDR3aa: CASSPTKDYGYTF; CDR3nt: TGTGCCAGCAGCCCGACAAAGGACTATGGCTACACCTTC
j_gene: TRBJ1-2; d_gene: .; v_gene: TRBV19; CDR3aa: CASSPQPGTSHTF; CDR3nt: TGTGCCAGTAGTCCGCAACCCGGGACTTCCCACACCTTC
j_gene: TRBJ2-2; d_gene: TRBD2; v_gene: TRBV6-5; CDR3aa: CASGGTNTGELFF; CDR3nt: TGTGCCTCGGGGGGGACGAACACCGGGGAGCTGTTTTTT
j_gene: TRBJ2-7; d_gene: TRBD2; v_gene: TRBV3-1/TRBV3-2; CDR3aa: CASSPLTSARYEQYF; CDR3nt: TGTGCCAGCAGCCCCTTGACTAGCGCTCGCTACGAGCAGTACTTC
j_gene: TRBJ1-2; d_gene: .; v_gene: TRBV5-4; CDR3aa: CASSLAGGIGYTF; CDR3nt: TGTGCCAGCAGCTTGGCGGGGGGCATTGGCTACACCTTC
j_gene: TRBJ2-6; d_gene: .; v_gene: TRBV12-3/TRBV12-4; CDR3aa: CASVTGANVLTF; CDR3nt: TGTGCCAGCGTTACTGGGGCCAACGTCCTGACTTTC
j_gene: TRBJ1-2; d_gene: .; v_gene: TRBV2; CDR3aa: CASSEEAGHGYTF; CDR3nt: TGTGCCAGCAGTGAAGAGGCAGGGCATGGCTACACCTTC
j_gene: TRBJ1-2; d_gene: .; v_gene: TRBV7-8; CDR3aa: CASSLGGLGSYGYTF; CDR3nt: TGTGCCAGCAGCTTAGGGGGCTTGGGGTCTTATGGCTACACCTTC
j_gene: TRBJ2-1; d_gene: .; v_gene: TRBV13; CDR3aa: CASSLGGASSYNEQFF; CDR3nt: TGTGCCAGCAGCTTAGGGGGGGCCAGTTCCTACAATGAGCAGTTCTTC
j_gene: TRBJ2-7; d_gene: .; v_gene: TRBV7-9; CDR3aa: CASTTREEIGPQYF; CDR3nt: TGTGCCAGCACCACTAGGGAGGAGATAGGTCCGCAGTACTTC
j_gene: TRBJ2-7; d_gene: .; v_gene: TRBV4-1; CDR3aa: CASSQGSRGVDEQYF; CDR3nt: TGCGCCAGCAGCCAAGGGTCTAGGGGTGTGGACGAGCAGTACTTC
j_gene: TRBJ1-2; d_gene: TRBD1; v_gene: TRBV24-1; CDR3aa: CATSDSTTGNYGYTF; CDR3nt: TGTGCCACCAGTGATTCTACGACAGGGAACTATGGCTACACCTTC
j_gene: TRBJ2-7; d_gene: .; v_gene: TRBV4-1; CDR3aa: CASSQLRVRGRSSYEQYF; CDR3nt: TGCGCCAGCAGCCAACTGAGGGTTCGGGGGAGGAGCTCCTACGAGCAGTACTTC
j_gene: TRBJ2-1; d_gene: .; v_gene: TRBV11-2; CDR3aa: CASRADGGVYNEQFF; CDR3nt: TGTGCCAGCAGGGCAGACGGCGGGGTTTACAATGAGCAGTTCTTC
j_gene: TRBJ1-4; d_gene: TRBD1; v_gene: TRBV2; CDR3aa: CASRLQGTANEKLFF; CDR3nt: TGTGCCAGCAGGCTACAGGGGACGGCTAATGAAAAACTGTTTTTT
j_gene: TRBJ2-7; d_gene: .; v_gene: TRBV20-1; CDR3aa: CSASVGTSNYEQYF; CDR3nt: TGCAGTGCTAGTGTCGGGACATCAAACTACGAGCAGTACTTC
j_gene: TRBJ1-6; d_gene: .; v_gene: TRBV6-6; CDR3aa: CASSPSGLNNSPLHF; CDR3nt: TGTGCCAGCAGCCCATCGGGACTGAATAATTCACCCCTCCACTTT
j_gene: TRBJ1-2; d_gene: TRBD1; v_gene: TRBV6-1; CDR3aa: CASSEGGQRVNYGYTF; CDR3nt: TGTGCCAGCAGTGAAGGGGGACAGCGAGTTAACTATGGCTACACCTTC
j_gene: TRBJ2-1; d_gene: .; v_gene: TRBV12-5; CDR3aa: CASGPPDSREQFF; CDR3nt: TGTGCTAGTGGTCCCCCTGACAGTCGAGAGCAGTTCTTC
j_gene: TRBJ2-1; d_gene: .; v_gene: TRBV12-3/TRBV12-4; CDR3aa: CASSPVGYNEQFF; CDR3nt: TGTGCCAGCAGCCCCGTCGGTTACAATGAGCAGTTCTTC